These 29 T cell receptor beta chains were sequenced from one sample in a study of T cells in Graves' hyperthyroidism and ophthalmopathy. Amplified regions were TCR beta CDR3 sequences from RNA transcripts. The TCR CDR3 first-round RT-PCR relied on the HTBI primer set. From the multiplex PCR reads, TCRdb called clonotypes with MiXCR, one entry per CDR3 protein. Seen here are around 450,000 distinct CDR3 sequences, approximately 14% observed once, and the top ten hold just under 8%. The sequencing input was blood. These receptors were taken from a young woman with Graves' hyperthyroidism.

This clonotype was recorded many times. This chain links TRBV30 with TRBJ1-1, with D possibly matching TRBD1 (6 bases). The V gene's germline CDR1 is GTSNPN and CDR2 SVGIG (reference sequence). The V end lost 2 bases, the J end lost 6 bases, and 19 bases lay between the germline ends. The CDR3 has 15 residues. CDR3 in DNA: TGTGCCTGGAGTACCAGTGCGGCAGGGGTCGCTGAAGCTTTCTTT. It encodes CAWSTSAAGVAEAFF.

In this sample, this clonotype turned up many times. The chain links TRBV5-1 to TRBJ2-7, with D tentatively TRBD1 or TRBD2 (5 bases each). CDR3 length: 18 residues. V was cut by 0 bases and J by 6 bases, with 25 bases left in between. The V gene's germline CDR1 is SGHRS and CDR2 YFSETQ. CDR3 bases: TGCGCCAGCAGCTTGGCACTTTTTGTCAGGGAGAAGAGAGTCGAGCAGTACTTC. It is translated as CASSLALFVREKRVEQYF.

This clonotype was found many times. A much bigger clone sits one base away, suggesting this may be a read error. V is TRBV28 and J is TRBJ2-1; D unclear. This CDR3 spans 11 amino acids. The germline V gene encodes CDR1 MDHEN and CDR2 SYDVKM. Trimming took 4 bases from V and 8 from J, leaving 6 bases between them. The CDR3 region is CASSSPYEQFF. The CDR3 region has the DNA TGTGCCAGCAGTTCACCCTATGAGCAGTTCTTC.

This clonotype occurred a few times. The gene calls are TRBV10-3 and TRBJ2-7, with a tentative D call TRBD1 (6 bases). Trimming took off 11 bases at V and 0 bases at J, with 17 bases between the two ends. The CDR3 is 14 amino acids. The germline CDR1 and CDR2 sequences are ENHRY and SYGVKD. CDR3 bases: TGTGCCGCGGCAGGGGCCCTTAGCTCCTACGAGCAGTACTTC. Translating gives CAAAGALSSYEQYF.

The chain combines TRBV20-1 with TRBJ2-1, with D tentatively TRBD1 or TRBD2 (5 bases each). This CDR3 is 15 amino acids long. V gave up 1 base and J gave up 2 bases, with 12 bases separating them. Looked up from germline, CDR1 is DFQATT and CDR2 is SNEGSKA (reference sequence). This CDR3 reads CSARVLRGPYNEQFF. CDR3 coding DNA: TGCAGTGCTAGAGTTCTCCGGGGCCCCTACAATGAGCAGTTCTTC.

In this sample, this clonotype turned up many times. The chain has TRBV19 and TRBJ1-1; D is perhaps TRBD1 (6 bases). This CDR3 is 15 amino acids long. V was cut by 1 base and J by 0 bases, with 9 bases left in between. Germline V gene data show CDR1 as LNHDA and CDR2 as SQIVND (reference sequence). The CDR3 DNA follows: TGTGCCAGTAGTATAGGGAGGGGGATGAACACTGAAGCTTTCTTT. Its protein product is CASSIGRGMNTEAFF.

This clonotype was counted between two and nine times. This chain joins TRBV19 and TRBJ1-5; 8 bases match TRBD1. J gave up 7 bases and V 4 bases, and 6 bases lay outside the gene matches. The length of the CDR3 is 14 residues. In germline, CDR1 is LNHDA, CDR2 SQIVND (reference sequence). The CDR3 sequence is CASSNDRGWQPQHF. The CDR3 DNA reads TGTGCCAGTAGTAACGACAGGGGTTGGCAGCCCCAGCATTTT.

There are a few counts of this clonotype. The genes are TRBV19 and TRBJ1-1, with D unresolved. Germline loops: CDR1 LNHDA, CDR2 SQIVND (reference sequence). Trimming took 3 bases from V and 1 from J, leaving 18 bases between them. CDR3 length: 17 residues. The CDR3 bases are TGTGCCAGTAGTATTATAAGGACGAGGGCAACGAACACTGAAGCTTTCTTT. Encoded protein: CASSIIRTRATNTEAFF.

There are a few counts of this clonotype. This chain uses TRBV29-1 with TRBJ2-5; a possible D gene is TRBD2 (6 bases). Germline V lookup: CDR1 SQVTM, CDR2 ANQGSEA. V lost 7 bases and J 2 bases, leaving 14 bases between the germline ends. The CDR3 totals 13 residues. CDR3 residues: CSETLATQETQYF. For the CDR3, the DNA is TGCAGCGAGACTCTAGCGACTCAAGAGACCCAGTACTTC.

This clonotype was counted at least ten times. The chain recombines TRBV20-1 with TRBJ2-1; 7 nucleotides line up with TRBD2. Germline V CDR1 and CDR2: DFQATT, SNEGSKA (reference sequence). V lost 0 bases, J lost 0 bases, and 2 bases stayed unmatched. The CDR3 runs 15 residues. CDR3 sequence: CSARDGGSSYNEQFF. The CDR3 DNA sequence: TGCAGTGCTAGAGACGGCGGGAGCTCCTACAATGAGCAGTTCTTC.

This clonotype was seen a handful of times. The rearrangement joins TRBV6-4 to TRBJ2-2; D might be TRBD2 (6 bases). The germline gives CDR1 MRHNA, CDR2 SNTAGT. The CDR3 sequence is 15 residues long. V was clipped by 0 bases and J by 1 base, with 6 bases between them. CDR3 sequence reads: CASSDSSGNTGELFF. CDR3 nucleotide sequence: TGTGCCAGCAGTGACTCTAGCGGGAACACCGGGGAGCTGTTTTTT.

The chain joins TRBV6-1 to TRBJ2-7, with 7 nucleotides matching TRBD1. CDR1 MNHNS and CDR2 SASEGT come from the germline V gene. J lost 3 bases, V lost 6 bases, and 11 bases had no gene match. CDR3 length: 15 residues. In DNA, the CDR3 is TGTGCCAGCAGGCAAGGACAGGCGCTTGGCTACGAGCAGTACTTC. It yields the protein CASRQGQALGYEQYF.

This clonotype was seen at least ten times. The gene calls are TRBV3-1 and TRBJ2-1; D is ambiguous. Per germline, CDR1 LGHDT and CDR2 YNNKEL (reference sequence). This CDR3 region has 13 residues. V shed 4 bases and J shed 7 bases, with 11 bases lying between them. The CDR3 here is CASSPLTVNEQFF. The CDR3 nucleotides are TGTGCCAGCAGCCCCTTGACGGTGAATGAGCAGTTCTTC.

This clonotype was detected many times. J is TRBJ2-7 and V is TRBV3-1; D might be TRBD2 (6 bases). Looked up from germline, CDR1 is LGHDT and CDR2 is YNNKEL (reference sequence). The CDR3 runs 14 residues. Trimming cost V 3 bases and J 7 bases, with 16 bases left between them. CDR3 in amino acids: CASSQLFGGREQYF. The CDR3 nucleotides are TGTGCCAGCAGCCAGTTATTTGGAGGGCGGGAGCAGTACTTC.

The V and J genes are TRBV6-5 and TRBJ2-1; no clear D. Per germline, CDR1 MNHEY and CDR2 SVGAGI. Trimming cost V 0 bases and J 1 base, with 7 bases left between them. This CDR3 has 15 residues. The CDR3 loop is CASSYSVQSYNEQFF. The CDR3 DNA sequence: TGTGCCAGCAGTTACTCGGTCCAGTCCTACAATGAGCAGTTCTTC.

This clonotype showed up many times. The genes are TRBV12-3 or TRBV12-4 and TRBJ2-1; 7 bases agree with TRBD2. V lost 3 bases to trimming and J lost 5 bases; unmatched junction nucleotides: 13. The CDR3 runs to 17 residues. In DNA, the CDR3 is TGTGCCAGCAGTTTGGAGGATCTAGCGGCCACTAACAATGAGCAGTTCTTC. Translated: CASSLEDLAATNNEQFF.

This clonotype was seen ten or more times. This sequence joins TRBV28 and TRBJ2-7; D remains unclear. The CDR3 length is 15 residues. From germline, CDR1 is MDHEN and CDR2 SYDVKM. Trimming left V 4 bases short and J 1 base short, with 14 bases between. CDR3 amino acids: CASSSLTKGSYEQYF. DNA of the CDR3: TGTGCCAGCAGTTCCCTCACGAAGGGTTCCTACGAGCAGTACTTC. The variable domain in full, with the rest retrieved from reference TRBV28 and TRBJ2-7, is DVKVTQSSRYLVKRTGEKVFLECVQDMDHENMFWYRQDPGLGLRLIYFSYDVKMKEKGDIPEGYSVSREKKERFSLILESASTNQTSMYLCASSSLTKGSYEQYFGPGTRLTVT.

In its sample, this clonotype was seen a few times. The V call is TRBV19, the J call TRBJ2-3; 8 bases agree with TRBD2. The ends lost 7 bases at V and 0 bases at J; junction bases unmatched: 9. This CDR3 is 16 amino acids long. Germline V gene lookup returns CDR1 LNHDA and CDR2 SQIVND (reference sequence). In DNA form, the CDR3 reads TGTGCCAGTACACCCCAGCGGGGGACTAGCACAGATACGCAGTATTTT. Its translation is CASTPQRGTSTDTQYF.

This clonotype was recorded a few times. The chain is built from TRBV4-1 and TRBJ2-1, with TRBD2 matching 7 bases. Germline CDR1 reads MGHRA; CDR2 reads YSYEKL. V dropped 2 bases and J dropped 7; count of bases not matched to a gene: 2. This CDR3 spans 13 amino acids. The CDR3 DNA reads as TGCGCCAGCAGCCAAAGCGGGAAGAATGAGCAGTTCTTC. Translating it yields CASSQSGKNEQFF.

This chain uses TRBV29-1 with TRBJ2-7; no firm D call. The germline gives CDR1 SQVTM, CDR2 ANQGSEA. The length of the CDR3 is 13 residues. The V and J ends lost 3 bases and 0 bases respectively, with 9 bases between them. The CDR3 region has the DNA TGCAGCGTTGATGGCGGCAGCTCCTACGAGCAGTACTTC. It translates to CSVDGGSSYEQYF.

The chain has TRBV3-1 and TRBJ1-1; unclear D gene. The CDR3 extends over 18 amino acids. The germline V and J ends were trimmed by 1 base and 3 bases, with 21 bases remaining between them. Germline CDR1 is LGHDT and CDR2 is YNNKEL (reference sequence). The CDR3 is CASSQVARGTREDTEAFF. DNA of the CDR3: TGTGCCAGCAGCCAAGTTGCGCGGGGAACTAGGGAGGACACTGAAGCTTTCTTT.

This clonotype was seen a few times. This chain joins TRBV7-9 and TRBJ1-1; 7 bases align to TRBD1. The CDR3 loop spans 15 amino acids. The V gene end was trimmed by 6 bases and the J gene end by 2 bases; junction bases not matched to a gene: 9. Looked up from germline, CDR1 is SEHNR and CDR2 is FQNEAQ (reference sequence). The CDR3 spells CASRNRQGGNTEAFF. In nucleotides, the CDR3 is TGTGCCAGCAGGAACCGACAAGGGGGCAACACTGAAGCTTTCTTT.

Concerning this clonotype itself: Being one base from a much bigger clone, this may be a read error. V usage is TRBV7-6 and J usage is TRBJ2-1; perhaps D is TRBD1 or TRBD2 (5 bases each). CDR1 and CDR2 (germline): SGHVS, FNYEAQ. The CDR3 is made up of 15 amino acids. The CDR3 nucleotides are TGTGCCAGCAGCTTAATCGCAGGGACGAGTGATGAGCAGTCCTTC. Translated: CASSLIAGTSDEQSF. The variable domain in full, completed from reference TRBV7-6 and TRBJ2-1, reads GAGVSQSPRYKVTKRGQDVALRCDPISGHVSLYWYRQALGQGPEFLTYFNYEAQQDKSGLPNDRFSAERPEGSISTLTIQRTEQRDSAMYRCASSLIAGTSDEQSFGPGTRLTVL.

This sequence joins TRBV6-1 and TRBJ1-3; D call uncertain. Germline loops: CDR1 MNHNS, CDR2 SASEGT. The CDR3 is 14 amino acids. Trimming pared 3 bases from V and 4 bases from J, leaving 10 bases between. The CDR3 DNA is TGTGCCAGCAGTGAGTTAGGGCCCGGAAACACCATATATTTT. Its protein is CASSELGPGNTIYF.

This clonotype was observed at least ten times. The V call is TRBV27, the J call TRBJ1-2; no reliable D call. CDR1 and CDR2 from the germline V gene are MNHEY and SMNVEV (reference sequence). This CDR3 has 15 amino acids. V gave up 2 bases and J gave up 0 bases, with 10 bases separating them. This CDR3 reads CASSLGVGSNYGYTF. In DNA, the CDR3 is TGTGCCAGCAGTTTAGGGGTTGGCTCTAACTATGGCTACACCTTC.

This clonotype appeared many times. V usage is TRBV27 and J usage is TRBJ1-5; TRBD1 might be the D (5 bases). Trimming cost V 6 bases and J 2 bases, with 20 bases left between them. Germline V gives CDR1 MNHEY, CDR2 SMNVEV (reference sequence). The CDR3 length is 17 residues. This CDR3 is CASSLSGTRQGNQPQHF. CDR3 nucleotides: TGTGCCAGCAGCCTTTCCGGGACCAGGCAGGGCAATCAGCCCCAGCATTTT.

As to this clonotype: It may be a read error: a sequence one base away is much more abundant. This chain joins TRBV18 and TRBJ1-2, with 7 bases matching TRBD1. The CDR3 extends over 15 amino acids. Looked up from germline, CDR1 is KGHSH and CDR2 is LQKENI. The chain's CDR3 is CASSPLTGPMDGCTF. The DNA for the CDR3 is TGTGCCAGCTCACCATTGACAGGGCCCATGGATGGCTGCACCTTC.

There are a few counts of this clonotype. The chain links TRBV20-1 to TRBJ2-1, with a possible D match to TRBD1 (5 bases). The CDR3 has 12 residues. The germline V and J ends were trimmed by 0 bases and 5 bases, with 5 bases remaining between them. The germline gives CDR1 DFQATT, CDR2 SNEGSKA (reference sequence). The DNA for the CDR3 is TGCAGTGCTAGAGACAGGGACAATGAGCAGTTCTTC. Amino acid sequence: CSARDRDNEQFF.

This clonotype was counted at least ten times. The chain has TRBV20-1 and TRBJ1-1, with a possible D match to TRBD1 (5 bases). Germline V gene data show CDR1 as DFQATT and CDR2 as SNEGSKA (reference sequence). The CDR3 is made up of 12 amino acids. The V gene lost 2 bases and the J gene lost 5 bases, with 9 bases spanning the gap. The CDR3 reads CSARKRGTEAFF. CDR3 nucleotide sequence: TGCAGTGCTAGAAAAAGGGGTACTGAAGCTTTCTTT.